This is a list of T cell receptor beta chains from one sample in a study of Graves' ophthalmopathy and Graves' hyperthyroidism. Using its own MiXCR run on the multiplex PCR reads, TCRdb lists one record per CDR3 protein. The sample lists about 740,000 distinct CDR3 sequences; roughly two fifths were seen once. Sequencing input: peripheral blood. The source of these receptors is an adult man with Graves' ophthalmopathy. The CDR3 runs from the conserved cysteine through the conserved F or W. A D gene is named only where the DNA matches it firmly. Clone size, where shown, is once, few, many, or a class for clones that have expanded.

clone size	J gene	D gene	V gene	CDR3 length	CDR3 protein	CDR3 DNA
once	TRBJ2-7	.	TRBV25-1	13	CASSQTRSDEQYF	TGTGCCAGCAGCCAAACAAGGAGCGACGAGCAGTACTTC
.	TRBJ2-5	TRBD2	TRBV19	13	CASRARGREAQYF	TGTGCCAGCAGGGCCCGGGGGCGGGAGGCCCAGTACTTC
many	TRBJ2-2	.	TRBV10-3	14	CAISLVEPNGELFF	TGTGCCATCAGTCTGGTCGAACCAAACGGGGAGCTGTTTTTT
few	TRBJ1-6	TRBD1	TRBV20-1	15	CSATIGQAYNSPLHF	TGCAGTGCGACAATCGGACAGGCTTATAATTCACCCCTCCACTTT
few	TRBJ2-7	.	TRBV20-1	14	CSARVAPSSYEQYF	TGCAGTGCTAGAGTAGCGCCGAGCTCCTACGAGCAGTACTTC
.	TRBJ2-5	TRBD1	TRBV7-2	15	CASSAHRGRWETQYF	TGTGCCAGCAGCGCACACAGGGGGCGGTGGGAGACCCAGTACTTC
.	TRBJ1-2	.	TRBV10-3	13	CAISEPRWEGYTF	TGTGCCATCAGTGAGCCCCGCTGGGAAGGCTACACCTTC
.	TRBJ1-1	TRBD1	TRBV20-1	15	CSTDNKDRGDTEAFF	TGCAGCACCGATAATAAGGACAGGGGAGACACTGAAGCTTTCTTT
.	TRBJ2-1	.	TRBV20-1	12	CSATYVRGEQFF	TGCAGTGCTACCTACGTTAGGGGTGAGCAGTTCTTC
.	TRBJ2-7	.	TRBV7-9	13	CASSLEGVREQYF	TGTGCCAGCAGCTTAGAGGGAGTAAGGGAGCAGTACTTC
many	TRBJ1-2	TRBD1	TRBV25-1	14	CASSETGTGGGYTF	TGTGCCAGCAGTGAAACGGGGACAGGGGGGGGCTACACCTTC
many	TRBJ1-2	TRBD1	TRBV29-1	15	CSVTGTGTTNYGYTF	TGCAGCGTGACCGGGACAGGGACCACTAACTATGGCTACACCTTC
few	TRBJ2-7	TRBD1	TRBV11-2	15	CASSQAWDSGYEQYF	TGTGCCAGCAGCCAAGCCTGGGACAGTGGGTACGAGCAGTACTTC
.	TRBJ2-2	.	TRBV9	16	CASSVQVTGNTGELFF	TGTGCCAGCAGCGTACAGGTGACAGGGAACACCGGGGAGCTGTTTTTT
.	TRBJ2-2	TRBD1	TRBV25-1	16	CASSTPGQINTGELFF	TGTGCCAGTAGTACCCCGGGACAGATAAACACCGGGGAGCTGTTTTTT
many	TRBJ1-2	TRBD1	TRBV2	16	CASSELHAGQGYGYTF	TGTGCCAGCAGTGAGCTCCACGCTGGACAGGGGTATGGCTACACCTTC
.	TRBJ1-1	.	TRBV2	14	CASRRTDSGTEAFF	TGTGCCAGCAGGCGGACCGACTCGGGCACTGAAGCTTTCTTT
.	TRBJ2-2	TRBD1	TRBV20-1	17	CSASDTGTGVFPGELFF	TGCAGTGCTAGTGATACCGGGACAGGGGTTTTTCCCGGGGAGCTGTTTTTT
.	TRBJ2-7	TRBD1	TRBV5-5	14	CASSLVPGGYEQYF	TGTGCCAGCAGCTTGGTGCCAGGGGGCTACGAGCAGTACTTC
.	TRBJ2-5	.	TRBV19	15	CASSIARENQETQYF	TGTGCCAGTAGTATAGCCCGGGAGAACCAAGAGACCCAGTACTTC
many	TRBJ1-1	.	TRBV10-3	12	CAISEPAREAFF	TGTGCCATCAGTGAGCCTGCCCGGGAAGCTTTCTTT
.	TRBJ1-1	.	TRBV6-6	14	CASSYGGGLTEAFF	TGTGCCAGCAGTTACGGGGGGGGGCTCACTGAAGCTTTCTTT
.	TRBJ2-2	.	TRBV25-1	14	CASSYNGPSGELFF	TGTGCCAGCAGTTACAACGGGCCCTCCGGGGAGCTGTTTTTT
few	TRBJ2-3	TRBD1	TRBV29-1	13	CSADRGLGDTQYF	TGCAGCGCGGACAGGGGGCTAGGTGATACGCAGTATTTT
many	TRBJ2-7	.	TRBV29-1	14	CSVCVLGSSYEQYF	TGCAGCGTTTGTGTCCTGGGAAGCTCCTACGAGCAGTACTTC
.	TRBJ1-5	.	TRBV7-6	14	CASSFTGMSQPQHF	TGTGCCAGCAGCTTTACAGGGATGAGTCAGCCCCAGCATTTT
.	TRBJ1-1	.	TRBV15	16	CATSSQPDGWNTEAFF	TGTGCCACCAGCAGCCAACCGGACGGATGGAACACTGAAGCTTTCTTT
.	TRBJ1-3	.	TRBV25-1	13	CASSEYDGNTIYF	TGTGCCAGCAGTGAATACGACGGAAACACCATATATTTT
many	TRBJ2-7	.	TRBV13	14	CASSLDGTPYEQYF	TGTGCCAGCAGCTTAGACGGGACACCTTACGAGCAGTACTTC
.	TRBJ2-7	TRBD1	TRBV20-1	14	CSADAGQGPLEQYF	TGCAGTGCTGACGCGGGACAGGGTCCCCTCGAGCAGTACTTC
many	TRBJ2-7	.	TRBV15	15	CATSTDRLVSYEQYF	TGTGCCACCAGCACTGATCGGCTAGTTTCCTACGAGCAGTACTTC
.	TRBJ1-6	.	TRBV9	16	CASSPSRTRNNSPLHF	TGTGCCAGCAGCCCTTCTCGCACGAGAAATAATTCACCCCTCCACTTT
many	TRBJ1-2	.	TRBV24-1	13	CATSDLEDYGYTF	TGTGCCACCAGTGATTTAGAGGACTATGGCTACACCTTC
.	TRBJ2-5	TRBD1	TRBV10-2	17	CAGSESPGTGDQETQYF	TGCGCCGGCAGTGAGAGTCCCGGGACAGGGGACCAAGAGACCCAGTACTTC
many	TRBJ1-4	.	TRBV7-2	14	CASSPTGLRRKLFF	TGTGCCAGCAGCCCAACGGGCCTCCGGAGGAAACTGTTTTTT
many	TRBJ1-5	.	TRBV20-1	15	CSALHRHNSNQPQHF	TGCAGTGCTCTGCACAGACATAATAGCAATCAGCCCCAGCATTTT
.	TRBJ1-6	.	TRBV2	13	CASRLGGSQPLHF	TGTGCCAGCAGGCTCGGGGGCAGCCAGCCCCTCCACTTT
.	TRBJ2-7	.	TRBV4-3	17	CASSQDEPTDWTYEQYF	TGCGCCAGCAGCCAAGATGAGCCTACCGACTGGACCTACGAGCAGTACTTC
once	TRBJ2-7	.	TRBV29-1	12	CSVWGGADEQYF	TGCAGCGTTTGGGGGGGGGCGGACGAGCAGTACTTC
few	TRBJ1-1	.	TRBV19	12	CASSYGPTEAFF	TGTGCCAGTAGTTACGGACCCACTGAAGCTTTCTTT
.	TRBJ2-1	.	TRBV2	13	CASSYQPPNEQFF	TGTGCCAGCAGTTATCAGCCACCCAATGAGCAGTTCTTC
many	TRBJ2-2	.	TRBV7-8	13	CASTSAWTGELFF	TGTGCCAGCACCTCCGCCTGGACCGGGGAGCTGTTTTTT